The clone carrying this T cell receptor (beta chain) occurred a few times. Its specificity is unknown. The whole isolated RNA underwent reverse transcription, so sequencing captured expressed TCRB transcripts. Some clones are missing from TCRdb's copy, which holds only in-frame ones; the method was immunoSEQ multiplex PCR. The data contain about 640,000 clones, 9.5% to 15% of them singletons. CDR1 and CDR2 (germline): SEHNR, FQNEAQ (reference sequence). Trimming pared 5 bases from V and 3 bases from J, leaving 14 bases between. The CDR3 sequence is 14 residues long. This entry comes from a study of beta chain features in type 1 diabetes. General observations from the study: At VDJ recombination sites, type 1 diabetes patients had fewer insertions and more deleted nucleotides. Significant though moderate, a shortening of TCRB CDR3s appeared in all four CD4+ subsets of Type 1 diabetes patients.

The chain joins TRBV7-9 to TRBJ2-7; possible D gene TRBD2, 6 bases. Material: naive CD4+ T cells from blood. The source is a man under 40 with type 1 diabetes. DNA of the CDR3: TGTGCCAGCAGCCTCGGGACTCACGGCTACGAGCAGTACTTC. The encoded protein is CASSLGTHGYEQYF.